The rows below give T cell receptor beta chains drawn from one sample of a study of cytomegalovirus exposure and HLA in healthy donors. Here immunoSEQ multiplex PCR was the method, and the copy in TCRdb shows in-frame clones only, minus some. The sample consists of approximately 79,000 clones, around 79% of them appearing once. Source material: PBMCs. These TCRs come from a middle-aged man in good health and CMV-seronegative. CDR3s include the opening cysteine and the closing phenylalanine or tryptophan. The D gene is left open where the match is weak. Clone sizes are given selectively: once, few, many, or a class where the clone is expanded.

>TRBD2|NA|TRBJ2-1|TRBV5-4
TGTGCCTACGTACTAGCGGGTTTAGGCAATGAGCAGTTCTTC
CAYVLAGLGNEQFF
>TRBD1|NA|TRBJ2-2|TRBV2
TGTGCCAGCGGAACCGGGACAGGGGCCGGGGAGCTGTTTTTT
CASGTGTGAGELFF
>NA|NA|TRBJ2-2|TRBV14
TGTGCCAGCAGCCAACAGGAGAACACCGGGGAGCTGTTTTTT
CASSQQENTGELFF
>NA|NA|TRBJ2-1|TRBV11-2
TGTGCCAGCAGCTTAATGAGTAGCGGTTCCTACAATGAGCAGTTCTTC
CASSLMSSGSYNEQFF
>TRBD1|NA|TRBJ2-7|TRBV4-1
TGCGCCAGCAGCCAATGGACAGGGGGAATATACGAGCAGTACTTC
CASSQWTGGIYEQYF
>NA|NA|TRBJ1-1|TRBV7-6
TGTGCCAGCAGCTTAGCCTCGGAGGGGTTCCACACTGAAGCTTTCTTT
CASSLASEGFHTEAFF
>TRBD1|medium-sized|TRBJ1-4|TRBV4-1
TGCGCCAGCAGCCCCCAGGGGGGTTCAGCTAATGAAAAACTGTTTTTT
CASSPQGGSANEKLFF
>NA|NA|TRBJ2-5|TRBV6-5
TGTGCCAGCAGTTATCAGAGCGGGCGTGGGACCCAGTACTTC
CASSYQSGRGTQYF
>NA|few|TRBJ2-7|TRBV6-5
TGTGCCAGCACCTTCAATACCAGGGTGGGCGAGCAGTACTTC
CASTFNTRVGEQYF
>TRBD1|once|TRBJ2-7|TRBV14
TGTGCCAGCAGCGCACTCGGGACAGTTCGCTCCTACGAGCAGTACTTC
CASSALGTVRSYEQYF
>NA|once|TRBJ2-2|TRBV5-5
TGTGCCAGCAGTTTCACAGGGTCCACCGGGGAGCTGTTTTTT
CASSFTGSTGELFF
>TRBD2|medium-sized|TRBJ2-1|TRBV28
TGTGCCAGCAGCATACTACTAGCGGGAGAGGGGAATGAGCAGTTCTTC
CASSILLAGEGNEQFF
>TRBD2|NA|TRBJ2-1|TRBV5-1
TGCGCCAGCAGCCCCAGGAGCGGGAGGGCCGGATCCCCCTCCTACAATGAGCAGTTCTTC
CASSPRSGRAGSPSYNEQFF
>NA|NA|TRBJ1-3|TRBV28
TGTGCCAGCAGTTTAGACACAGGGTTCTCTGGAAACACCATATATTTT
CASSLDTGFSGNTIYF
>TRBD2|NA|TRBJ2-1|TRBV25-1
TGTGCCAGCAGCCAGACCGGAGCGGGAGGCAACAATGAGCAGTTCTTC
CASSQTGAGGNNEQFF
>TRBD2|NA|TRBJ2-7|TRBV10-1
TGCGCCAGCAGTGAACTAGCGGGAGGGCTTGCCTACGAGCAGTACTTC
CASSELAGGLAYEQYF
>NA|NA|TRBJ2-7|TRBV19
TGTGCCAGTAGTATTCAAGGGGACTACGAGCAGTACTTC
CASSIQGDYEQYF
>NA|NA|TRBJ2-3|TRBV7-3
TGTGCCAGCAGCCTGGATGCCGGGGTAACGCAGTATTTT
CASSLDAGVTQYF
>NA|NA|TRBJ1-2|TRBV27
TGTGCCAGCAGTTTCAATCAGGGCGGCGGCTACACCTTC
CASSFNQGGGYTF
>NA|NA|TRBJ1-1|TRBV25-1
TGTGCCAGCAGGAAAGACACAGATAACACTGAAGCTTTCTTT
CASRKDTDNTEAFF
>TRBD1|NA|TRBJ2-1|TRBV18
TGTGCCAGCTCACTATTATTGCCGGGACAGGGGGCCAGAAAAAGATACAATGAGCAGTTCTTC
CASSLLLPGQGARKRYNEQFF
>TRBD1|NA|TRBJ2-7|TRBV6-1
TGTGCCAGCATCCGGACAGGCTCCTACGAGCAGTACTTC
CASIRTGSYEQYF
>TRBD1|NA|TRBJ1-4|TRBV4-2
TGTGCCAGCAGCCAAGAAAGGCAGGGGGGTGAAAAACTGTTTTTT
CASSQERQGGEKLFF
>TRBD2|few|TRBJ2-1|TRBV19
TGTGCCAGTAGTCTAGCGGGACTAGCGTCCTCCTACAATGAGCAGTTCTTC
CASSLAGLASSYNEQFF
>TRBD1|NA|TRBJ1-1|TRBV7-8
TGTGCCAGTTCTCCCGGCACAGGGGGACTTTGGAGTAACACTGAAGCTTTCTTT
CASSPGTGGLWSNTEAFF
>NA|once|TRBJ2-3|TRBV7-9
TGTGCCAGCGGACGAGCGGCTAGAGGCACAGATACGCAGTATTTT
CASGRAARGTDTQYF
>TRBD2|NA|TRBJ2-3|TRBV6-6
TGTGCCAGCAGCCTAGCGGGAGAGGTGGGCACAGATACGCAGTATTTT
CASSLAGEVGTDTQYF
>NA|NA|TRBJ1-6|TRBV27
TGTGCCAGCAGTTTAGAGGGTTCCTATAATTCACCCCTCCACTTT
CASSLEGSYNSPLHF
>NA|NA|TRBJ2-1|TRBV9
TGTGCCAGCAGCGTTCACTCGGGGTACAATGAGCAGTTCTTC
CASSVHSGYNEQFF
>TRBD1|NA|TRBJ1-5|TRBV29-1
TGCAGCGTTGGACAGGGACAGCCCCAGCATTTT
CSVGQGQPQHF
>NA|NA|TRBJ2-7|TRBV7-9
TGTGCCACCGCAAACAGGGTTACCTACGAGCAGTACTTC
CATANRVTYEQYF
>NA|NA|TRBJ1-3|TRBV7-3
TGTGCCAGCAGCTTACATGTTGGAAACACCATATATTTT
CASSLHVGNTIYF
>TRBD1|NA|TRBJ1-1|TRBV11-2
TGTGCCAGCAGCCTTACCTTTGGACAGGCGAACACTGAAGCTTTCTTT
CASSLTFGQANTEAFF
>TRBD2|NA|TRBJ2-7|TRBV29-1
TGCAGCGTTGTCGTGCGGGAGAGGAGGACAGAGCAGTACTTC
CSVVVRERRTEQYF
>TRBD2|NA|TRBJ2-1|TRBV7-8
TGTGCCAGCAGCTTATGGCTAGCGGACAATGAGCAGTTCTTC
CASSLWLADNEQFF
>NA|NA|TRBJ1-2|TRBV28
TGTGCCAGCACCCGCCTCGAGGGAGTTTATGGCTACACCTTC
CASTRLEGVYGYTF
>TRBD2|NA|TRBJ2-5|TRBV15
TGTGCCACCAGCTCGGGAGGAGTCGCACAAGAGACCCAGTACTTC
CATSSGGVAQETQYF
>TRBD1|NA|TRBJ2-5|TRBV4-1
TGCGCCAGCAGCCGTAACCTCTTTGGGACAGATCTTCAAGAGACCCAGTACTTC
CASSRNLFGTDLQETQYF
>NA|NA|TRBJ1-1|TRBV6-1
TGTGCCAGCAGTTTCGACAGGAAGAACACTGAAGCTTTCTTT
CASSFDRKNTEAFF
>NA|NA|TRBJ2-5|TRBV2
TGTGCCAGCAGCTCCGCGGGAATGGGTATAGCGACCCAGTACTTC
CASSSAGMGIATQYF
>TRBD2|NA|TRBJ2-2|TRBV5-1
TGCGCCAGCAGCGGGGGGACTAGCGGGAGTTCCGGGGAGCTGTTTTTT
CASSGGTSGSSGELFF
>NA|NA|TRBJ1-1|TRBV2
TGTGCCAGCAAGTCCCCCCCAGGGAACACTGAAGCTTTCTTT
CASKSPPGNTEAFF
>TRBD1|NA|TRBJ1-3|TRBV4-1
TGCGCCAGCAGCCAGATGGGGGGACAGTCTGGAAACACCATATATTTT
CASSQMGGQSGNTIYF
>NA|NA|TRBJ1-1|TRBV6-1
TGTGCCAGCAGTCCAGCCTCCCGGGGCACTGAAGCTTTCTTT
CASSPASRGTEAFF
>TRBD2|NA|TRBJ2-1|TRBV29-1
TGCAGCGTTGACTATTTGACTAGCGGGAGGCTTATAAATGAGCAGTTCTTC
CSVDYLTSGRLINEQFF
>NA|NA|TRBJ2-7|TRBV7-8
TGTGCCAGCAGCCCATCGGTAAGCTACGAGCAGTACTTC
CASSPSVSYEQYF
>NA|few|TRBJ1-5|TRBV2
TGTGCCAGCAGTTGGACATACTATCAGCCCCAGCATTTT
CASSWTYYQPQHF
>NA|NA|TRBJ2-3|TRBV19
TGTGCCAGTAGTATAGTTGGGCCCACAGATACGCAGTATTTT
CASSIVGPTDTQYF